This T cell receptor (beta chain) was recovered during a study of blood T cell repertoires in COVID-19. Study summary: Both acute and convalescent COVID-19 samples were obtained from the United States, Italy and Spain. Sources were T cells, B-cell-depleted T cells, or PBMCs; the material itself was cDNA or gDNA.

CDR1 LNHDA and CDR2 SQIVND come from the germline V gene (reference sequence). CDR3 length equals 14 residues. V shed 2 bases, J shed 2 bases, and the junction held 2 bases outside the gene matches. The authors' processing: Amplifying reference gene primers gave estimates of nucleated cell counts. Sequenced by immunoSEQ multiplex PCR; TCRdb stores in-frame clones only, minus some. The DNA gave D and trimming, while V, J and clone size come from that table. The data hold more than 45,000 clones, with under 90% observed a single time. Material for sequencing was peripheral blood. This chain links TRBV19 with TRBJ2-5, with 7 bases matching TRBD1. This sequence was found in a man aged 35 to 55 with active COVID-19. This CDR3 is CASSIRTGQETQYF. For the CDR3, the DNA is TGTGCCAGTAGTATAAGGACAGGACAAGAGACCCAGTACTTC.